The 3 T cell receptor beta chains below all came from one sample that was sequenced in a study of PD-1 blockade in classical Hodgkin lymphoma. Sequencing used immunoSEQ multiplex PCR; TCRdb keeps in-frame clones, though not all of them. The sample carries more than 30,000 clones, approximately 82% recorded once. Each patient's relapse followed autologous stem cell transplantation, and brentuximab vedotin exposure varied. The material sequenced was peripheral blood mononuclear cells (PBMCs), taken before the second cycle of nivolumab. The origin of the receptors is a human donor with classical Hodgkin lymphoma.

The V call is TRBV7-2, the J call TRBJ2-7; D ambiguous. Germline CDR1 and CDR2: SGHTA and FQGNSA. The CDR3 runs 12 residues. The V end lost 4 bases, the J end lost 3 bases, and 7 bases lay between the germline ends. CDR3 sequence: CASSSNDYEQYF. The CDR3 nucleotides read TGTGCCAGCAGCTCCAACGACTACGAGCAGTACTTC.

CDR3 residues: CASSLTMENGQGNYGYTF. The CDR3 DNA sequence: TGTGCCAGCTCTTTAACTATGGAAAACGGACAGGGTAACTATGGCTACACCTTC. The V call is TRBV18, the J call TRBJ1-2, with 8 positions matching TRBD1. Trimming at V came to 6 bases and at J to 1 base, leaving 16 bases not matched to a gene. Per germline, CDR1 KGHSH and CDR2 LQKENI. The CDR3 extends over 18 amino acids.

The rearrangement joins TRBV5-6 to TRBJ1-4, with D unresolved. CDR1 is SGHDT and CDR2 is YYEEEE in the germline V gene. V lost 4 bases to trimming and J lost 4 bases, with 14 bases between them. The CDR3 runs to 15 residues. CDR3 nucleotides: TGTGCCAGCAGCCATAAATGGGGATATAATGAAAAACTGTTTTTT. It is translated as CASSHKWGYNEKLFF.